This is a list of T cell receptor beta chains from one sample in a study of shared clonotypes between healthy human individuals. Using immunoSEQ multiplex PCR, the repertoire was profiled, and TCRdb retains in-frame clones only, with some absent. Of about 470,000 clones in the sample, roughly 83% were seen once. The material sequenced was PBMCs. The receptor set was obtained from a woman aged 40-49 years in good health. Some clones in this sample may be carry-over from other donors' samples. Each CDR3 is given with its conserved first and last residue. The D gene is left open where the match is weak. A clone size is listed for some rows: how often the clone was seen (once, few, many), or a class if it is expanded.

CDR3 length	V gene	J gene	D gene	clone size	CDR3 protein	CDR3 DNA
17	TRBV6-1	TRBJ2-7	-	-	CASSEFGGPRTKNEQYF	TGTGCCAGCAGTGAATTTGGTGGTCCCCGCACAAAGAACGAGCAGTACTTC
13	TRBV7-8	TRBJ1-4	-	-	CASTGGIGEKLFF	TGTGCCAGCACCGGGGGGATCGGAGAAAAACTGTTTTTT
16	TRBV4-3	TRBJ2-7	-	-	CASSQEEGGGFHEQYF	TGCGCCAGCAGCCAAGAAGAGGGGGGAGGGTTTCACGAGCAGTACTTC
16	TRBV19	TRBJ2-3	-	-	CASTKGGAPGTDTQYF	TGTGCCAGTACCAAAGGGGGGGCGCCTGGGACAGATACGCAGTATTTT
14	TRBV5-5	TRBJ1-1	-	-	CASSLFRDGTEAFF	TGTGCCAGCAGCTTGTTCCGCGACGGCACTGAAGCTTTCTTT
14	TRBV28	TRBJ2-7	TRBD2	once	CASIAGGSTYEQYF	TGTGCCAGCATAGCGGGAGGCTCAACCTACGAGCAGTACTTC
15	TRBV2	TRBJ2-7	TRBD2	many	CASSEGAGEAYEQYF	TGTGCCAGCAGCGAAGGAGCGGGAGAGGCCTACGAGCAGTACTTC
16	TRBV30	TRBJ2-7	TRBD2	-	CAWSPLSGRGSYEQYF	TGTGCCTGGAGTCCCCTTAGCGGGAGAGGCTCCTACGAGCAGTACTTC
14	TRBV28	TRBJ2-5	-	-	CASSIRDRNSEQYF	TGTGCCAGCAGTATCCGGGACCGCAATAGTGAGCAGTACTTC
14	TRBV29-1	TRBJ2-7	TRBD2	-	CSVEIAGGSYEQYF	TGCAGCGTTGAAATAGCGGGAGGCTCCTACGAGCAGTACTTC
14	TRBV7-9	TRBJ2-5	-	once	CASSPPGLGETQYF	TGTGCCAGCAGCCCCCCCGGGTTGGGGGAGACCCAGTACTTC
13	TRBV2	TRBJ2-1	TRBD1	once	CASGRQGVTEQFF	TGTGCCAGCGGTCGACAGGGGGTTACTGAGCAGTTCTTC
14	TRBV29-1	TRBJ2-1	-	-	CSAEIRASYNEQFF	TGCAGCGCTGAGATAAGGGCATCCTACAATGAGCAGTTCTTC
12	TRBV14	TRBJ2-7	-	-	CASSYSSYEQYF	TGTGCCAGCAGCTATAGCTCCTACGAGCAGTACTTC
13	TRBV2	TRBJ2-7	-	-	CASSEVGSGLRDF	TGTGCCAGCAGTGAAGTGGGTAGCGGTCTACGAGACTTC
16	TRBV27	TRBJ1-5	TRBD1	-	CASSLSRQGGNQPQHF	TGTGCCAGCAGTTTATCTAGACAGGGGGGCAATCAGCCCCAGCATTTT
15	TRBV7-3	TRBJ2-1	TRBD2	many	CASGVLAGGYNEQFF	TGTGCCAGCGGAGTACTAGCGGGAGGCTACAATGAGCAGTTCTTC
15	TRBV5-1	TRBJ2-7	-	-	CASSPGHTSSYEQYF	TGCGCCAGCAGCCCGGGACACACAAGCTCCTACGAGCAGTACTTC
15	TRBV18	TRBJ1-6	-	-	CASSPIPDNNSPLHF	TGTGCCAGCTCACCAATCCCGGATAATAATTCACCCCTCCACTTT
16	TRBV28	TRBJ2-2	-	-	CASSSGRQANTGELFF	TGTGCCAGCAGTTCGGGCCGACAGGCGAACACCGGGGAGCTGTTTTTT
16	TRBV9	TRBJ2-3	-	-	CASTPTGQLDTDTQYF	TGTGCCAGCACCCCCACCGGACAGCTTGACACAGATACGCAGTATTTT
15	TRBV18	TRBJ2-7	-	few	CASSPLVAFSYEQYF	TGTGCCAGCTCACCCCTAGTGGCCTTCTCCTACGAGCAGTACTTC
12	TRBV27	TRBJ2-6	-	-	CASSSGANVLTF	TGTGCCAGCAGTTCTGGGGCCAACGTCCTGACTTTC
13	TRBV28	TRBJ2-2	-	-	CASQGRNTGELFF	TGTGCCAGCCAGGGGAGGAACACCGGGGAGCTGTTTTTT
11	TRBV20-1	TRBJ2-1	-	once	CSASIYNEQFF	TGCAGTGCTAGTATCTACAATGAGCAGTTCTTC
15	TRBV6-5	TRBJ2-2	-	-	CASRHKPQGFGELFF	TGTGCCAGCAGACATAAGCCACAGGGTTTCGGGGAGCTGTTTTTT
15	TRBV29-1	TRBJ2-2	-	-	CSVVRGVGNTGELFF	TGCAGCGTTGTACGCGGGGTCGGCAACACCGGGGAGCTGTTTTTT
16	TRBV5-1	TRBJ2-7	-	few	CASSLDAPTRGYEQYF	TGCGCCAGCAGCTTGGACGCGCCCACCAGGGGATACGAGCAGTACTTC
16	TRBV4-1	TRBJ1-6	-	-	CASSQAWAWEGSPLHF	TGCGCCAGCAGCCAAGCTTGGGCCTGGGAGGGTTCACCCCTCCACTTT
14	TRBV27	TRBJ1-4	TRBD1	-	CASSLSGTEEKLFF	TGTGCCAGCAGTTTATCCGGGACAGAGGAAAAACTGTTTTTT
13	TRBV5-6	TRBJ2-7	-	-	CASSFLGEYEQYF	TGTGCCAGCAGCTTCCTAGGAGAGTACGAGCAGTACTTC
18	TRBV9	TRBJ2-7	TRBD2	-	CASSVGGGGSGSPYEQYF	TGTGCCAGCAGCGTAGGCGGGGGAGGGAGCGGGAGTCCCTACGAGCAGTACTTC
15	TRBV7-7	TRBJ2-2	-	-	CASSLETPPAGELFF	TGTGCCAGCAGCTTAGAGACCCCCCCGGCCGGGGAGCTGTTTTTT
17	TRBV10-1	TRBJ2-7	TRBD2	-	CASSGPTAGVNGYEQYF	TGCGCCAGCAGTGGCCCGACGGCGGGAGTAAACGGCTACGAGCAGTACTTC
15	TRBV14	TRBJ1-4	-	-	CASSHLGGLGEKLFF	TGTGCCAGCAGCCACTTAGGGGGGCTAGGTGAAAAACTGTTTTTT
19	TRBV2	TRBJ2-3	TRBD2	-	CASSEAGSGRARSTDTQYF	TGTGCCAGCAGTGAAGCGGGAAGCGGGAGGGCCAGGAGCACAGATACGCAGTATTTT
16	TRBV6-5	TRBJ1-2	TRBD1	-	CASSYRRGQGLYGYTF	TGTGCCAGCAGTTACCGTAGGGGACAGGGTCTATATGGCTACACCTTC
12	TRBV27	TRBJ1-2	-	-	CASRQAAGGYTF	TGTGCCAGCCGACAGGCGGCTGGTGGCTACACCTTC
16	TRBV5-1	TRBJ1-4	TRBD1	-	CASSLVPGGGGEKLFF	TGCGCCAGCAGCTTGGTCCCAGGGGGCGGCGGAGAAAAACTGTTTTTT
16	TRBV4-2	TRBJ2-7	-	-	CASSQDIGSPNYEQYF	TGTGCCAGCAGCCAAGATATAGGGTCTCCTAACTACGAGCAGTACTTC
12	TRBV19	TRBJ2-3	-	-	CASSISTDTQYF	TGTGCCAGTAGTATCAGCACAGATACGCAGTATTTT
13	TRBV11-3	TRBJ1-1	-	-	CASSLVTGTEAFF	TGTGCCAGCAGCTTAGTGACGGGGACTGAAGCTTTCTTT
16	TRBV25-1	TRBJ2-6	-	-	CASSEKRGAGANVLTF	TGTGCCAGCAGTGAAAAAAGGGGTGCTGGGGCCAACGTCCTGACTTTC
12	TRBV2	TRBJ1-1	-	-	CASTPRTPEAFF	TGTGCCAGCACTCCCAGGACACCTGAAGCTTTCTTT
14	TRBV10-3	TRBJ2-3	TRBD2	-	CAISERDYTDTQYF	TGTGCCATCAGTGAACGGGACTACACAGATACGCAGTATTTT
13	TRBV7-2	TRBJ2-3	-	-	CASGIVGSDTQYF	TGTGCCAGCGGCATAGTAGGGTCAGATACGCAGTATTTT
20	TRBV5-1	TRBJ2-7	TRBD2	few	CASSLDWGLAGLTPTYEQYF	TGCGCCAGCAGCTTGGACTGGGGACTAGCGGGACTCACCCCCACCTACGAGCAGTACTTC
13	TRBV7-8	TRBJ2-1	-	many	CASSSDRTREQFF	TGTGCCAGCAGCTCGGACAGGACTAGGGAGCAGTTCTTC
15	TRBV7-6	TRBJ2-1	TRBD2	-	CASSRSSGNHNEQFF	TGTGCCAGCAGCCGATCTAGCGGGAACCACAATGAGCAGTTCTTC
13	TRBV6-1	TRBJ2-1	-	-	CASRGWTYNEQFF	TGTGCCAGTAGGGGGTGGACTTACAATGAGCAGTTCTTC
17	TRBV6-1	TRBJ2-7	-	-	CASSEAPPGHYSYEQYF	TGTGCCAGCAGTGAAGCTCCCCCGGGACACTACTCCTACGAGCAGTACTTC
10	TRBV29-1	TRBJ2-7	-	-	CSVGVREQYF	TGCAGCGTTGGGGTTCGCGAGCAGTACTTC
17	TRBV28	TRBJ2-3	TRBD2	-	CASSLGASGSLTDTQYF	TGTGCCAGCAGTTTAGGAGCTAGCGGGAGTTTGACAGATACGCAGTATTTT
14	TRBV5-5	TRBJ1-2	TRBD1	-	CASSPTGMDYGYTF	TGTGCCAGCAGCCCGACAGGGATGGACTATGGCTACACCTTC
13	TRBV4-3	TRBJ1-2	-	-	CASSRGEGYGYTF	TGCGCCAGCAGCCGAGGGGAGGGTTATGGCTACACCTTC
14	TRBV6-1	TRBJ2-7	-	-	CASPADGGPYEQYF	TGTGCCTCCCCCGCGGACGGCGGACCCTACGAGCAGTACTTC
15	TRBV28	TRBJ2-7	-	once	CASSFSGAGVDEQYF	TGTGCCAGCAGTTTCTCAGGGGCAGGGGTGGACGAGCAGTACTTC
18	TRBV4-1	TRBJ1-4	-	-	CASSQEVLRGWANEKLFF	TGCGCCAGCAGCCAAGAGGTCCTCCGGGGTTGGGCTAATGAAAAACTGTTTTTT
14	TRBV28	TRBJ2-4	-	-	CASSGDRYPNIQYF	TGTGCCAGCAGTGGTGACAGGTATCCCAACATTCAGTACTTC
14	TRBV10-1	TRBJ2-7	-	-	CASSEGQGGHEQYF	TGCGCCAGCAGTGAAGGGCAGGGAGGTCACGAGCAGTACTTC